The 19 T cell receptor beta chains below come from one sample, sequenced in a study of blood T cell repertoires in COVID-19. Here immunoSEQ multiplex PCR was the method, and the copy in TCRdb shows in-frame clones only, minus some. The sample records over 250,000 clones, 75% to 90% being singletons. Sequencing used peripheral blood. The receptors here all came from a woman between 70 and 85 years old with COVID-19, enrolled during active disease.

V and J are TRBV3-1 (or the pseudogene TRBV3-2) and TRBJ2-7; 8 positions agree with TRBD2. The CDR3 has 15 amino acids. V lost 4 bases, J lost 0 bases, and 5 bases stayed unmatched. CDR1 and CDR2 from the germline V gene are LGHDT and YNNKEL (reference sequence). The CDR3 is CASSLTGTSSYEQYF. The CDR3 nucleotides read TGTGCCAGCAGCCTCACCGGGACTAGCTCCTACGAGCAGTACTTC.

The CDR3 sequence: CASSQETGGRGGYTF. CDR3 sequence (DNA): TGTGCCAGCAGCCAAGAAACAGGGGGCAGGGGTGGCTACACCTTC. The V call is TRBV3-1 (or the pseudogene TRBV3-2), the J call TRBJ1-2, with 9 nucleotides matching TRBD1. J gave up 7 bases and V 0 bases, and 6 bases lay outside the gene matches. Germline values: CDR1 LGHDT, CDR2 YNNKEL (reference sequence). This CDR3 spans 15 amino acids.

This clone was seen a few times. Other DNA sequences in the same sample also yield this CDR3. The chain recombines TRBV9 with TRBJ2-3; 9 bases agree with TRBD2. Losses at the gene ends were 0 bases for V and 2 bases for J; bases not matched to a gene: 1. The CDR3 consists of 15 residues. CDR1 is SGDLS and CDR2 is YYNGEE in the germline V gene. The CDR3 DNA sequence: TGTGCCAGCAGCGTAGTAGCGGGGGTCACAGATACGCAGTATTTT. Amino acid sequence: CASSVVAGVTDTQYF.

CDR3 sequence (DNA): TGTGCCAGCAGCCAAAACGGAGGTGAAAAACTGTTTTTT. Encoded protein: CASSQNGGEKLFF. This chain uses TRBV3-1 (or the pseudogene TRBV3-2) with TRBJ1-4; D unclear. The germline V gene encodes CDR1 LGHDT and CDR2 YNNKEL (reference sequence). Trimming stripped 2 bases from V and 7 bases from J, with 8 bases between. The CDR3 extends over 13 amino acids.

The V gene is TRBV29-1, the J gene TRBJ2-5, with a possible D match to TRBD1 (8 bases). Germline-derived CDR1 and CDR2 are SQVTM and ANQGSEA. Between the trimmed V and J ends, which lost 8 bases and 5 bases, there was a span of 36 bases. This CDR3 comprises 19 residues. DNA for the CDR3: TGCAGCTGTTGGTGGGACAGGCTTGATCAAGGGGGGGCCGTTGAGACCCAGTACTTC. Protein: CSCWWDRLDQGGAVETQYF.

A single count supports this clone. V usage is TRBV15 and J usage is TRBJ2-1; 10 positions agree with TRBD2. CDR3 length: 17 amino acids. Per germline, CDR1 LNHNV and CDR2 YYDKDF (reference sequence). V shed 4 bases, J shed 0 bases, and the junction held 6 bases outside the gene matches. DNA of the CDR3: TGTGCCACCAGCACCGGACTAGCGGTGAGCTCCTACAATGAGCAGTTCTTC. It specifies CATSTGLAVSSYNEQFF.

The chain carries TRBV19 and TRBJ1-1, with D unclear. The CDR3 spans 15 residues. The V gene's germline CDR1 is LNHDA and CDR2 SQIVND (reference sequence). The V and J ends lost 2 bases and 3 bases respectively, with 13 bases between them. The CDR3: CASSIKGVGDTEAFF. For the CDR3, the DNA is TGTGCCAGTAGTATAAAAGGAGTGGGAGACACTGAAGCTTTCTTT.

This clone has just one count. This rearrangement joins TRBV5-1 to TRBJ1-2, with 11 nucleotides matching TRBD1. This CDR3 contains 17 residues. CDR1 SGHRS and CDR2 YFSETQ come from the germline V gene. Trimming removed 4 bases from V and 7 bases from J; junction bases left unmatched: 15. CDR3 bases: TGCGCCAGCAGCCAAGTAGGAGGGACAGGGGGTCGTGGTGGCTACACCTTC. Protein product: CASSQVGGTGGRGGYTF.

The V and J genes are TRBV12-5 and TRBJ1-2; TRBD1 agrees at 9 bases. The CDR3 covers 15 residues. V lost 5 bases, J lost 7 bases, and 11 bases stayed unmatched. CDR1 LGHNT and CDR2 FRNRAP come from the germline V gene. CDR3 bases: TGTGCTAGTGGTCCCCAGCGACAGGGGGTAGGTGGCTACACCTTC. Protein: CASGPQRQGVGGYTF.

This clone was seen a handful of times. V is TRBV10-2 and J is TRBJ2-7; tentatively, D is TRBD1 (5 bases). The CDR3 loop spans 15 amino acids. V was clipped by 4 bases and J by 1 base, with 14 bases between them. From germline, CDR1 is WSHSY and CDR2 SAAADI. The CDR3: CASSGQGFRSYEQYF. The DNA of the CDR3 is TGCGCCAGCAGTGGGCAGGGTTTTAGGTCCTACGAGCAGTACTTC.

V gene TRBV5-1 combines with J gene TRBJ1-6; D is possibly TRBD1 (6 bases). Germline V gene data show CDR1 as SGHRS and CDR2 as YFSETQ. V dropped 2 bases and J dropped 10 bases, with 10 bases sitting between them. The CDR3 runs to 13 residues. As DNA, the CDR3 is TGCGCCAGCAGCTTTCCAGGGGAATCACCCCTCCACTTT. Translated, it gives CASSFPGESPLHF. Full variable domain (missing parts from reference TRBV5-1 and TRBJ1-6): KAGVTQTPRYLIKTRGQQVTLSCSPISGHRSVSWYQQTPGQGLQFLFEYFSETQRNKGNFPGRFSGRQFSNSRSEMNVSTLELGDSALYLCASSFPGESPLHFGNGTRLTVT.

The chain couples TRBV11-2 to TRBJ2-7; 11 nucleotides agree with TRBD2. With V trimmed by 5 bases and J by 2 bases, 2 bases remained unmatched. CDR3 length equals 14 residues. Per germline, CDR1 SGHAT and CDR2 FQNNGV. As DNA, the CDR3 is TGTGCCAGCAGCGGGACTAGCGGTACCTACGAGCAGTACTTC. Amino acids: CASSGTSGTYEQYF.

The CDR3 region is CASSDSDRNEQFF. The DNA of the CDR3 is TGTGCCAGCAGTGACTCAGACAGGAATGAGCAGTTCTTC. V is TRBV6-4 and J is TRBJ2-1; a possible D gene is TRBD1 (6 bases). The V gene lost 0 bases and the J gene lost 7 bases, with 7 bases spanning the gap. The CDR3 runs to 13 residues. Germline CDR1 is MRHNA and CDR2 is SNTAGT.

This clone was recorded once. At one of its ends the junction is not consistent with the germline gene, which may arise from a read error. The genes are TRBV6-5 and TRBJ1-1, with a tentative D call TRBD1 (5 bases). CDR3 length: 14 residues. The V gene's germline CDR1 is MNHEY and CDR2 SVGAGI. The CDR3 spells CAGSDSDIYTEAFF. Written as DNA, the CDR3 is TGTGCCGGCAGTGACTCGGACATCTACACTGAAGCTTTCTTT.

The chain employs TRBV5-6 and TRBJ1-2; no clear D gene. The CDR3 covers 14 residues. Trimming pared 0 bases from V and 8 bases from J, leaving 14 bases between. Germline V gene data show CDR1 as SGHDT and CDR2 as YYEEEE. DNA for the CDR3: TGTGCCAGCAGCTTGGCGGCAGGCGTTTGGGGCTACACCTTC. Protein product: CASSLAAGVWGYTF.

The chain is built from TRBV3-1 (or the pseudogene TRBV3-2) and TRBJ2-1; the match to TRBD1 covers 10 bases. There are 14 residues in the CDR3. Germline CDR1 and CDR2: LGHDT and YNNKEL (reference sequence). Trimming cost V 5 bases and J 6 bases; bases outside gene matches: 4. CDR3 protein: CASSYGQGGNEQFF. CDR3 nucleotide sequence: TGTGCCAGCAGCTACGGACAGGGGGGCAATGAGCAGTTCTTC.

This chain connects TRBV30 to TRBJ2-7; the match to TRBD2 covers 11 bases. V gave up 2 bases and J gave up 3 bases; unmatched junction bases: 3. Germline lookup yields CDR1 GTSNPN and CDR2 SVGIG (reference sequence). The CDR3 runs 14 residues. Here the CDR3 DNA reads TGTGCCTGGAGTCCGGGACTAGCGGTCTACGAGCAGTACTTC. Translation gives CAWSPGLAVYEQYF.

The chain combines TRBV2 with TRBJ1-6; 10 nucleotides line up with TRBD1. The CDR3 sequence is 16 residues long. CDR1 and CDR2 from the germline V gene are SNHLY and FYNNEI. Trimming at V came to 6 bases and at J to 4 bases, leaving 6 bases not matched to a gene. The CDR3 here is CASSPRQGAYNSPLHF. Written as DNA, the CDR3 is TGTGCCAGCAGCCCAAGACAGGGGGCGTATAATTCACCCCTCCACTTT.

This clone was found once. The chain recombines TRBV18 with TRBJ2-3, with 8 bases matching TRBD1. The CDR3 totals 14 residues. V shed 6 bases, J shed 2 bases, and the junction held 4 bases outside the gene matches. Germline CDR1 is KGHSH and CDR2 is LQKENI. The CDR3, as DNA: TGTGCCAGCTCCAGGGGGCGATTCACAGATACGCAGTATTTT. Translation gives CASSRGRFTDTQYF.